The text below deals with one T cell receptor beta chain. Germline values: CDR1 SGHNT, CDR2 YYREEE (reference sequence). The CDR3 has 15 amino acids. V lost 3 bases to trimming and J lost 5 bases; unmatched junction nucleotides: 10. This entry comes from a study of OX40 agonist ivuxolimab in advanced cancers. Across the study: Ivuxolimab, an antibody acting as an agonist of OX40 (CD134), was used to treat patients. One patient with hepatocellular carcinoma and two with cutaneous melanoma, three in all, had partial responses.

The method was immunoSEQ multiplex PCR; TCRdb's version includes in-frame clones alone and lacks a portion of them. The sample has 45,000 to 65,000 clones, 81% seen once; the top ten hold 0.69%. Anyone with autoimmune disease history or systemic immunosuppression was excluded. The sample consisted of CD4+ or CD8+ T cells sorted from blood, taken in a trial of the OX40 agonist ivuxolimab. The gene calls are TRBV5-4 and TRBJ1-2; TRBD1 aligns across 7 bases. The TCR comes from an adult with an advanced solid tumor such as melanoma, head and neck, liver or kidney cancer. The CDR3 DNA reads as TGTGCCAGCAGCTCTACGATCAGGGGGGGATATGGCTACACCTTC. Protein sequence: CASSSTIRGGYGYTF.